This T cell receptor (beta chain) was captured in a study of CXCR3-negative and CXCR3-positive naive CD8 T cells. Libraries of TRB cDNA were made by 5' RACE and carried UMIs. TCRdb reanalyzed the 5' RACE reads, giving one entry per CDR3 protein sequence and no DNA. The sample is made up of tens of thousands of distinct CDR3 sequences, and the top ten hold about 0.57% of it. General study results and limits: Higher TRB CDR3 hydrophobicity marked CXCR3-positive naive cells relative to CXCR3-negative naive cells.

Comment on this clonotype: Its target is unknown.

Germline CDR1 SGHTA, CDR2 FQGTGA. The CDR3 runs 13 residues. This TCR came from a human donor in good health. Some clones in this sample may be carry-over from other donors' samples. The rearrangement joins TRBV7-3 to TRBJ1-1. Sequenced material: naive CXCR3+ CD8+ T cells from blood. Sample subset: CD45RO-CCR7+CD27+CD95- naive CD8+ T cells expressing CXCR3 (TNR3+). CDR3 sequence: CASSRNTYTEAFF.